These T cell receptor beta chains were read from a single sample in a study of blood T cells in healthy people across ages. MiXCR, applied by TCRdb to the 5' RACE reads, yields one record per CDR3 protein. The sample contains about 1.5 million distinct CDR3 sequences, around 40% of which appear only once. Specimen: blood. These TCRs come from a woman between 18 and 30 years old in good health. CDR3s include the opening cysteine and the closing phenylalanine or tryptophan. The D gene is left open where the match is weak. Clone size is shown for a subset of rows, as once, few, many or a class of expanded clone.

j_call d_call clone_size v_call cdr3_aa cdr3_nt
TRBJ1-1 TRBD1 - TRBV7-2 CASSADRGADDAFF TGTGCCAGCAGCGCGGACAGGGGGGCGGATGATGCTTTCTTT
TRBJ2-1 - - TRBV11-2 CASSFELRPLYNEQFF TGTGCCAGCAGCTTCGAGCTTAGGCCCTTATACAATGAGCAGTTCTTC
TRBJ1-2 TRBD1 - TRBV28 CASRDRGPHRYTF TGTGCCAGCAGAGACAGGGGGCCGCACCGCTACACCTTC
TRBJ1-2 - - TRBV12-3/TRBV12-4 CASSFGTSDGYTF TGTGCCAGCAGTTTTGGGACCAGCGATGGCTACACCTTC
TRBJ1-1 - few TRBV6-2/TRBV6-3 CASSDQLNTEAFF TGTGCCAGCAGTGACCAGTTGAACACTGAAGCTTTCTTT
TRBJ2-7 - few TRBV29-1 CSVRGVSYNEQYF TGCAGCGTTCGAGGAGTCTCGTACAATGAGCAGTACTTC
TRBJ1-4 - few TRBV7-2 CASSLLLNEKLFF TGTGCCAGCAGCTTACTCCTCAATGAAAAACTGTTTTTT
TRBJ2-7 - - TRBV20-1 CSASAQGRGSYEQYF TGCAGTGCTAGTGCACAGGGGAGGGGCTCCTACGAGCAGTACTTC
TRBJ1-1 - few TRBV20-1 CSAAGHTNTEAFF TGCAGTGCTGCGGGACATACGAACACTGAAGCTTTCTTT
TRBJ2-1 - - TRBV6-5 CASSPRILLGGYEQFF TGTGCCAGCAGCCCTAGAATCCTACTGGGGGGTTATGAGCAGTTCTTC
TRBJ1-5 - - TRBV12-3/TRBV12-4 CASTLWRTNQPQHF TGTGCCAGCACCCTGTGGCGGACGAATCAGCCCCAGCATTTT
TRBJ2-3 TRBD2 few TRBV12-3/TRBV12-4 CASSPPRVAGPSDTQYF TGTGCCAGCAGTCCCCCCCGAGTAGCGGGGCCCTCAGATACGCAGTATTTT
TRBJ2-5 TRBD2 - TRBV25-1 CASSEWGGSETQYF TGTGCCAGCAGTGAATGGGGGGGATCAGAGACCCAGTACTTC
TRBJ2-7 TRBD2 - TRBV3-1 CASSQNLAGALYEQYF TGTGCCAGCAGCCAAAATCTAGCGGGAGCGCTTTACGAGCAGTACTTC
TRBJ2-7 TRBD1 - TRBV12-3/TRBV12-4 CASSLLGGSGEQYF TGTGCCAGCAGTCTACTAGGGGGCTCGGGTGAGCAGTACTTC
TRBJ1-6 - - TRBV2 CASFGSEHSPLHF TGTGCCAGTTTCGGGTCGGAACATTCACCCCTCCACTTT
TRBJ1-2 TRBD1 few TRBV4-1 CASSQGDRGYGYTF TGCGCCAGCAGCCAAGGGGACAGGGGCTATGGCTACACCTTC
TRBJ1-3 - - TRBV10-3 CAIRTLDLISGNTIYF TGTGCCATCAGAACTTTGGACTTGATCTCTGGAAACACCATATATTTT
TRBJ2-1 - few TRBV20-1 CSARDVNEQFF TGCAGTGCTAGGGACGTCAATGAGCAGTTCTTC
TRBJ2-7 - few TRBV20-1 CSARDSISATSRQYF TGCAGTGCTAGAGATTCTATTTCGGCGACTTCCCGCCAGTACTTC
TRBJ2-3 - few TRBV21-1 CASSQVWCHTQYF TGTGCCAGCAGCCAAGTATGGTGCCATACGCAGTATTTT
TRBJ2-3 - few TRBV27 CASSRKSTDTQYF TGTGCCAGCAGCCGAAAAAGCACAGATACGCAGTATTTT
TRBJ2-1 - - TRBV12-3/TRBV12-4 CASSLSSASNEQFF TGTGCCAGCAGTTTGTCTAGTGCCTCAAATGAGCAGTTCTTC
TRBJ2-5 - - TRBV20-1 CSARRGRQETQYF TGCAGTGCCCGTCGTGGGCGGCAGGAGACCCAGTACTTC
TRBJ2-3 - - TRBV9 CASSVGLRGSSTDTQYF TGTGCCAGCAGCGTAGGTTTGCGGGGATCTAGCACAGATACGCAGTATTTT
TRBJ2-3 TRBD2 few TRBV4-3 CASSPIAGEDTQYF TGCGCCAGCAGCCCGATAGCGGGAGAGGATACGCAGTATTTT
TRBJ2-2 TRBD2 few TRBV19 CASSTLSGDTGELFF TGTGCCAGTAGTACCCTCAGCGGGGACACCGGGGAGCTGTTTTTT